The rows below give T cell receptor beta chains drawn from one sample of a study of CD8+ T cells in alopecia areata. The assay was immunoSEQ multiplex PCR, and TCRdb's table has in-frame clones only and misses some. The data contain 200,000 to 250,000 clones, 66% of them seen just once; the ten biggest clones take up 0.95% to 1.5%. The starting material was CD4+ T cells sorted from blood, obtained between weeks 43 and 45, from a patient treated with tofacitinib. Source of these receptors: a human donor with alopecia areata. The CDR3 runs from the conserved cysteine through the conserved F or W. D genes are given only for firm matches. For some rows the clone size is stated as once, few or many, or as a class when expanded; others skip it.

CDR3aa: CASSLVAGGPGTQYF
CDR3nt: TGTGCCAGCAGCTTAGTGGCGGGGGGGCCTGGTACGCAGTATTTT
d_gene: TRBD2
v_gene: TRBV11-2
j_gene: TRBJ2-3
len: 15
abundance: -

CDR3aa: CSVEDPSDKDRRASGELFF
CDR3nt: TGCAGCGTTGAAGATCCAAGCGATAAAGACAGAAGGGCGAGCGGGGAGCTGTTTTTT
d_gene: -
v_gene: TRBV29-1
j_gene: TRBJ2-2
len: 19
abundance: few

CDR3aa: CAWSQGAGSPLHF
CDR3nt: TGTGCCTGGAGTCAGGGGGCAGGTTCACCCCTCCACTTT
d_gene: TRBD1
v_gene: TRBV30
j_gene: TRBJ1-6
len: 13
abundance: -

CDR3aa: CSAAKDTQYF
CDR3nt: TGCAGCGCTGCTAAAGATACGCAGTATTTT
d_gene: -
v_gene: TRBV29-1
j_gene: TRBJ2-3
len: 10
abundance: few

CDR3aa: CASSEPGTGALDEQYF
CDR3nt: TGTGCCAGCAGTGAACCCGGGACAGGGGCCTTGGACGAGCAGTACTTC
d_gene: TRBD1
v_gene: TRBV27
j_gene: TRBJ2-7
len: 16
abundance: -

CDR3aa: CASSPGPSEAFF
CDR3nt: TGTGCCAGCAGCCCGGGCCCCAGTGAAGCTTTCTTT
d_gene: -
v_gene: TRBV6-5
j_gene: TRBJ1-1
len: 12
abundance: -

CDR3aa: CASSLGAAGVGTDTQYF
CDR3nt: TGTGCCAGCAGCTTAGGAGCGGCAGGGGTGGGCACAGATACGCAGTATTTT
d_gene: -
v_gene: TRBV7-6
j_gene: TRBJ2-3
len: 17
abundance: -

CDR3aa: CASTMTGLDYEQYF
CDR3nt: TGTGCCAGCACCATGACAGGGCTGGACTACGAGCAGTACTTC
d_gene: TRBD1
v_gene: TRBV6-6
j_gene: TRBJ2-7
len: 14
abundance: -

CDR3aa: CASSQEGPKETQYF
CDR3nt: TGTGCCAGCAGCCAAGAAGGGCCGAAAGAGACCCAGTACTTC
d_gene: -
v_gene: TRBV4-1
j_gene: TRBJ2-5
len: 14
abundance: once

CDR3aa: CAISASPGQGQETQYF
CDR3nt: TGTGCCATCAGCGCCAGCCCGGGACAGGGACAAGAGACCCAGTACTTC
d_gene: TRBD1
v_gene: TRBV10-3
j_gene: TRBJ2-5
len: 16
abundance: few

CDR3aa: CSVGEGTGPGDTQYF
CDR3nt: TGCAGCGTGGGGGAGGGGACAGGGCCTGGAGATACGCAGTATTTT
d_gene: TRBD1
v_gene: TRBV29-1
j_gene: TRBJ2-3
len: 15
abundance: -

CDR3aa: CASNPGGTNYEQYF
CDR3nt: TGTGCCAGCAATCCAGGGGGCACGAACTACGAGCAGTACTTC
d_gene: TRBD1
v_gene: TRBV6-6
j_gene: TRBJ2-7
len: 14
abundance: -

CDR3aa: CASSSIYEQYF
CDR3nt: TGTGCCAGCAGTTCGATCTACGAGCAGTACTTC
d_gene: -
v_gene: TRBV6-5
j_gene: TRBJ2-7
len: 11
abundance: -

CDR3aa: CASSLWGSSYNSPLHF
CDR3nt: TGTGCCAGCAGCTTATGGGGTAGCTCCTATAATTCACCCCTCCACTTT
d_gene: -
v_gene: TRBV7-2
j_gene: TRBJ1-6
len: 16
abundance: -

CDR3aa: CASSLAPPLRSPKGYTF
CDR3nt: TGTGCCAGCAGCTTAGCTCCCCCCCTGCGGTCCCCTAAGGGCTACACCTTC
d_gene: -
v_gene: TRBV7-9
j_gene: TRBJ1-2
len: 17
abundance: -

CDR3aa: CASIADRTNTEAFF
CDR3nt: TGTGCCAGCATTGCCGACAGGACGAACACTGAAGCTTTCTTT
d_gene: -
v_gene: TRBV27
j_gene: TRBJ1-1
len: 14
abundance: -

CDR3aa: CASSETGTDTQYF
CDR3nt: TGTGCCAGCAGTGAGACGGGCACAGATACGCAGTATTTT
d_gene: -
v_gene: TRBV2
j_gene: TRBJ2-3
len: 13
abundance: -

CDR3aa: CAWRGLANSYEQYF
CDR3nt: TGTGCCTGGAGGGGACTAGCCAACTCCTACGAGCAGTACTTC
d_gene: TRBD2
v_gene: TRBV30
j_gene: TRBJ2-7
len: 14
abundance: -

CDR3aa: CAWSVRRGEAFF
CDR3nt: TGTGCCTGGAGTGTACGGAGGGGTGAAGCTTTCTTT
d_gene: -
v_gene: TRBV30
j_gene: TRBJ1-1
len: 12
abundance: -

CDR3aa: CSVDRQNTGELFF
CDR3nt: TGCAGCGTCGACCGACAGAACACCGGGGAGCTGTTTTTT
d_gene: -
v_gene: TRBV29-1
j_gene: TRBJ2-2
len: 13
abundance: -

CDR3aa: CASSLAPFMNTEAFF
CDR3nt: TGCGCCAGCAGCTTGGCCCCATTCATGAACACTGAAGCTTTCTTT
d_gene: -
v_gene: TRBV5-1
j_gene: TRBJ1-1
len: 15
abundance: -

CDR3aa: CASSLVGNEQFF
CDR3nt: TGTGCCAGCAGCTTAGTGGGTAATGAGCAGTTCTTC
d_gene: -
v_gene: TRBV11-2
j_gene: TRBJ2-1
len: 12
abundance: -

CDR3aa: CASSVGLLSGSSNYEQYF
CDR3nt: TGTGCCAGCAGCGTAGGACTCCTAAGTGGAAGCTCTAACTACGAGCAGTACTTC
d_gene: -
v_gene: TRBV9
j_gene: TRBJ2-7
len: 18
abundance: few

CDR3aa: CSVEVRDPLREQYF
CDR3nt: TGCAGCGTTGAAGTCCGGGACCCTCTAAGGGAGCAGTACTTC
d_gene: -
v_gene: TRBV29-1
j_gene: TRBJ2-7
len: 14
abundance: once

CDR3aa: CASKDLNRGAGETQYF
CDR3nt: TGCGCCAGCAAAGACTTAAACAGGGGGGCCGGAGAGACCCAGTACTTC
d_gene: TRBD1
v_gene: TRBV10-2
j_gene: TRBJ2-5
len: 16
abundance: few

CDR3aa: CASSLQGALQGFAEAFF
CDR3nt: TGTGCCAGCAGCCTACAGGGTGCTCTACAGGGCTTCGCGGAAGCTTTCTTT
d_gene: -
v_gene: TRBV11-2
j_gene: TRBJ1-1
len: 17
abundance: -

CDR3aa: CAISGGLAGVTDTQYF
CDR3nt: TGTGCCATCAGTGGGGGACTAGCGGGGGTCACAGATACGCAGTATTTT
d_gene: TRBD2
v_gene: TRBV10-3
j_gene: TRBJ2-3
len: 16
abundance: -

CDR3aa: CSVEDALGTDTQYF
CDR3nt: TGCAGCGTTGAAGATGCTTTGGGCACAGATACGCAGTATTTT
d_gene: -
v_gene: TRBV29-1
j_gene: TRBJ2-3
len: 14
abundance: once

CDR3aa: CAWKPSGLHTDTQYF
CDR3nt: TGTGCCTGGAAGCCCTCGGGACTTCACACAGATACGCAGTATTTT
d_gene: -
v_gene: TRBV30
j_gene: TRBJ2-3
len: 15
abundance: few

CDR3aa: CASSPGQGFGYTF
CDR3nt: TGCGCCAGCAGCCCCGGACAGGGTTTTGGCTACACCTTC
d_gene: TRBD1
v_gene: TRBV4-1
j_gene: TRBJ1-2
len: 13
abundance: once

CDR3aa: CASSDYNGGTEAFF
CDR3nt: TGTGCCAGCAGTGACTACAATGGAGGCACTGAAGCTTTCTTT
d_gene: -
v_gene: TRBV27
j_gene: TRBJ1-1
len: 14
abundance: few

CDR3aa: CSVDQGSSSQWGYTF
CDR3nt: TGCAGCGTTGATCAGGGCTCGTCGAGCCAGTGGGGCTACACCTTC
d_gene: -
v_gene: TRBV29-1
j_gene: TRBJ1-2
len: 15
abundance: few

CDR3aa: CASSPTSGGFSYEQYF
CDR3nt: TGTGCCAGCAGCCCAACCTCGGGGGGATTCTCCTACGAGCAGTACTTC
d_gene: TRBD2
v_gene: TRBV7-9
j_gene: TRBJ2-7
len: 16
abundance: -

CDR3aa: CASVPGANNEQFF
CDR3nt: TGTGCCAGCGTCCCTGGGGCGAACAATGAGCAGTTCTTC
d_gene: -
v_gene: TRBV7-9
j_gene: TRBJ2-1
len: 13
abundance: -

CDR3aa: CSVGHGTGWTEQYF
CDR3nt: TGCAGCGTTGGTCACGGGACAGGGTGGACCGAGCAGTACTTC
d_gene: TRBD1
v_gene: TRBV29-1
j_gene: TRBJ2-7
len: 14
abundance: -

CDR3aa: CASSFVTDDQPQHF
CDR3nt: TGTGCCAGCAGTTTCGTAACAGATGATCAGCCCCAGCATTTT
d_gene: -
v_gene: TRBV28
j_gene: TRBJ1-5
len: 14
abundance: -

CDR3aa: CASSYSGTGANVLTF
CDR3nt: TGTGCCAGCAGTTACTCGGGAACAGGGGCCAACGTCCTGACTTTC
d_gene: -
v_gene: TRBV6-5
j_gene: TRBJ2-6
len: 15
abundance: -

CDR3aa: CAISGIAGLVRDEQYF
CDR3nt: TGTGCCATCAGTGGAATAGCGGGGCTTGTTCGGGACGAGCAGTACTTC
d_gene: TRBD2
v_gene: TRBV10-3
j_gene: TRBJ2-7
len: 16
abundance: once

CDR3aa: CASSLGGNVGGYTF
CDR3nt: TGTGCCAGCAGCTTAGGGGGGAACGTGGGTGGCTACACCTTC
d_gene: -
v_gene: TRBV11-2
j_gene: TRBJ1-2
len: 14
abundance: once

CDR3aa: CASGTGKTDTQYF
CDR3nt: TGTGCCAGCGGGACAGGGAAAACAGATACGCAGTATTTT
d_gene: TRBD1
v_gene: TRBV18
j_gene: TRBJ2-3
len: 13
abundance: few

CDR3aa: CSATGTSGYEQYF
CDR3nt: TGCAGCGCCACCGGGACTAGCGGCTACGAGCAGTACTTC
d_gene: TRBD2
v_gene: TRBV29-1
j_gene: TRBJ2-7
len: 13
abundance: once

CDR3aa: CASSYKGSDSPLHF
CDR3nt: TGTGCCAGCAGTTATAAAGGAAGTGATTCACCCCTCCACTTT
d_gene: -
v_gene: TRBV6-5
j_gene: TRBJ1-6
len: 14
abundance: -

CDR3aa: CASRPGTGSETQYF
CDR3nt: TGTGCCAGCAGGCCCGGGACAGGGAGCGAGACCCAGTACTTC
d_gene: TRBD1
v_gene: TRBV9
j_gene: TRBJ2-5
len: 14
abundance: -

CDR3aa: CASSLVGSGGASYEQYF
CDR3nt: TGTGCCAGCAGCTTAGTAGGAAGCGGGGGAGCCTCCTACGAGCAGTACTTC
d_gene: TRBD2
v_gene: TRBV7-8
j_gene: TRBJ2-7
len: 17
abundance: -

CDR3aa: CASSEAPGTGGQPQHF
CDR3nt: TGTGCCAGCAGTGAAGCGCCCGGGACAGGGGGCCAGCCCCAGCATTTT
d_gene: TRBD1
v_gene: TRBV6-1
j_gene: TRBJ1-5
len: 16
abundance: -

CDR3aa: CSVAGTGANTDTQYF
CDR3nt: TGCAGCGTTGCCGGGACAGGGGCTAACACAGATACGCAGTATTTT
d_gene: TRBD1
v_gene: TRBV29-1
j_gene: TRBJ2-3
len: 15
abundance: -